The 8 T cell receptor beta chains reported below all come from one sample, sequenced in a study of T cells in Graves' hyperthyroidism and ophthalmopathy. The investigators amplified TCR beta CDR3 regions from RNA transcripts. TCR CDR3 regions were first amplified by RT-PCR with HTBI primers. TCRdb redid the calling of the multiplex PCR reads with MiXCR, one entry per CDR3 protein. The sample holds fewer than 600,000 distinct CDR3 sequences, around an eighth seen once. The source material was blood. The source is a woman aged 18 to 35 with Graves' hyperthyroidism.

This clonotype was recorded a few times. The chain combines TRBV15 with TRBJ2-1, with 14 nucleotides matching TRBD2. Germline-derived CDR1 and CDR2 are LNHNV and YYDKDF (reference sequence). Unmatched junction bases numbered 2, after V lost 1 base and J lost 6 bases. The CDR3 is 16 amino acids. The CDR3 reads CATSRGGTSGSNEQFF. The DNA for the CDR3 is TGTGCCACCAGCAGAGGAGGGACTAGCGGGAGCAATGAGCAGTTCTTC.

There are many counts of this clonotype. The chain is built from TRBV20-1 and TRBJ2-5, with TRBD2 matching 12 bases. Germline CDR1 and CDR2: DFQATT and SNEGSKA (reference sequence). This CDR3 has 14 amino acids. Germline trimming cut 7 bases from V and 5 bases from J; bases unmatched to any gene: 8. DNA for the CDR3: TGCAGTGTCGCCGGACTAGCGGGACCCGAGACCCAGTACTTC. Residues: CSVAGLAGPETQYF.

This clonotype was seen ten or more times. The J gene is TRBJ2-1, the V gene TRBV29-1; 12 positions match TRBD2. CDR1 and CDR2 (germline): SQVTM, ANQGSEA. With 6 bases clipped from V and 8 bases from J, the junction kept 11 bases outside the gene matches. The CDR3 runs 15 residues. CDR3 sequence (DNA): TGCAGCGTCTGGACTAGCGGGGATCTAGGCGATGAGCAGTTCTTC. This gives the protein CSVWTSGDLGDEQFF.

Ten or more counts support this clonotype. The chain links TRBV19 to TRBJ1-5; possible D gene TRBD1, 6 bases. The CDR3 length is 14 residues. V was clipped by 7 bases and J by 6 bases, with 16 bases between them. Germline CDR1 and CDR2: LNHDA and SQIVND (reference sequence). The CDR3 nucleotides read TGTGCCAGTACCCCAAGCGGGGGCGGTCAGCCCCAGCATTTT. Residues: CASTPSGGGQPQHF.

This clonotype was counted at least ten times. This chain joins TRBV7-3 and TRBJ2-6, with D perhaps matching TRBD1 (7 bases). Trimming took off 8 bases at V and 4 bases at J, with 15 bases between the two ends. Germline V lookup: CDR1 SGHTA, CDR2 FQGTGA. This CDR3 spans 15 amino acids. Written as DNA, the CDR3 is TGTGCCAGCGAGGAGGGGGCTAGGGGGGCCAACGTCCTGACTTTC. Translated, it gives CASEEGARGANVLTF. The full variable domain, rest sourced from reference TRBV7-3 and TRBJ2-6, is GAGVSQTPSNKVTEKGKYVELRCDPISGHTALYWYRQSLGQGPEFLIYFQGTGAADDSGLPNDRFFAVRPEGSVSTLKIQRTERGDSAVYLCASEEGARGANVLTFGAGSRLTVL.

This clonotype was detected many times. The chain joins TRBV11-1 to TRBJ1-1, with D maybe TRBD1 (5 bases). Germline CDR1 and CDR2: SGHAT and FQDESV (reference sequence). The CDR3 is 13 residues long. The V end lost 7 bases, the J end lost 1 base, and 10 bases lay between the germline ends. The CDR3: CASKKGTNTEAFF. The CDR3 DNA follows: TGTGCCAGCAAAAAGGGGACGAACACTGAAGCTTTCTTT.

This clonotype was seen ten or more times. The gene calls are TRBV14 and TRBJ2-7; the D is unclear. The CDR3 runs 12 residues. V lost 0 bases, J lost 7 bases, and 7 bases lay in between. Germline V gives CDR1 SGHDN, CDR2 FVKESK. CDR3 sequence reads: CASSQEPREQYF. CDR3 sequence (DNA): TGTGCCAGCAGCCAAGAACCGAGGGAGCAGTACTTC. Looking up the rest from reference TRBV14 and TRBJ2-7 gives the full variable domain: EAGVTQFPSHSVIEKGQTVTLRCDPISGHDNLYWYRRVMGKEIKFLLHFVKESKQDESGMPNNRFLAERTGGTYSTLKVQPAELEDSGVYFCASSQEPREQYFGPGTRLTVT.

This clonotype was detected only a few times. V gene TRBV15 combines with J gene TRBJ2-1; 15 bases map to TRBD2. This CDR3 is built from 20 residues. Germline CDR1 reads LNHNV; CDR2 reads YYDKDF (reference sequence). V lost 1 base to trimming and J lost 0 bases; unmatched junction nucleotides: 7. In nucleotides, the CDR3 is TGTGCCACCAGCAGAGCCTGGACTAGCGGGAGGGATAGCTCCTACAATGAGCAGTTCTTC. Encoded protein: CATSRAWTSGRDSSYNEQFF. The variable domain in full, with the rest retrieved from reference TRBV15 and TRBJ2-1, is DAMVIQNPRYQVTQFGKPVTLSCSQTLNHNVMYWYQQKSSQAPKLLFHYYDKDFNNEADTPDNFQSRRPNTSFCFLDIRSPGLGDTAMYLCATSRAWTSGRDSSYNEQFFGPGTRLTVL.